The T cell receptor beta chain described here comes from a study of blood T cell repertoires in COVID-19 (TCRdb year 2020). Describing the broader study: Samples from collaborators originated in the United States, Italy and Spain and spanned both the acute and convalescent phases of COVID-19. The material from the prospective study consisted of cDNA or gDNA derived from T cells, B-cell-depleted T cells, or PBMCs. Subjects who had been exposed to COVID-19, were actively infected with it, or had recovered from it provided the deeply sampled blood TCRbeta repertoires that made up the dataset. The repertoires were made available in a free public database intended to serve as a resource for research on the immune response to SARS-CoV-2. The samples were drawn from two sources: the first 160 participants of the ongoing ImmuneRACE study, and fewer than 1,500 subjects contributed by 6 global collaborators. The sample metadata nearly always contained a de-identified subject ID, COVID-19 status, age in years and sex. Where available, HLA class I and class II types were obtained from metadata supplied by the sample provider rather than from assay-based typing. Findings and caveats that apply to the study as a whole: How much clinical and demographic metadata was included differed by source and by participant, and the metadata was provided uncurated.

The immunoSEQ Assay, a bias-controlled multiplex PCR, was used to amplify TCRbeta CDR3 regions from genomic DNA. As for the authors' bioinformatics: Within the assay, amplification of reference gene primers was used to estimate how many nucleated cells each sample contained. To quantify the absolute abundance of each unique TCRbeta CDR3 rearrangement, sequence reads were collapsed and filtered. Productive Simpson clonality was computed per sample as the square root of Simpson's diversity index over productive rearrangements. The table was pulled from immuneACCESS by TCRdb, which kept in-frame rearrangements only. Such tables lose some clones; where checked, under half of the loss comes from unresolved V genes, and the rest has no known cause. The D gene and trimming were derived from the DNA, and the V and J assignments and clone size from that table. For this sample there are 150,000 to 200,000 clones; around 88% appear just once. The ten largest clones represent 4% to 5% of the sample.

Each collaborating institution followed its own protocols to collect whole blood in K2EDTA tubes. Collaborator samples were shipped for TCRbeta analysis as frozen whole blood, isolated PBMCs, or DNA extracted from either sample type. Relative to germline, V is missing 7 bases and J is missing 0 bases, with 5 bases of the junction outside any gene match. Spanning cysteine to phenylalanine, the CDR3 consists of 15 amino acids. The read is trimmed to its CDR3 DNA, 45 bases read in frame from base 1. CDR1 MNHNY and CDR2 SVGAGI are derived from the germline V gene (reference sequence). Remarks on this clone: Its recognized antigen is unknown. The sample holds no much larger clone one base away, and base qualities are not on file.

The source of this sequence is a young woman with acute or convalescent COVID-19. The sample consisted of peripheral blood. Rearrangement joined TRBV6-6 to TRBJ2-2; 7 central nucleotides agree with TRBD2. CDR3 sequence: CASTGGLANTGELFF. The DNA sequence reads TGTGCCAGCACGGGGGGATTGGCGAACACCGGGGAGCTGTTTTTT.